Here is one T cell receptor beta chain with its context. Clinical history reported by participants formed the basis on which cohorts were assigned. Germline V gene data show CDR1 as MGHDK and CDR2 as SYGVNS. The V and J ends lost 8 bases and 1 base respectively, with 10 bases between them. The CDR3 is made up of 13 amino acids. The data were obtained in a study of blood T cell repertoires in COVID-19. Turning to the study itself: Samples of COVID-19 (acute and convalescent) were obtained from the United States, Italy and Spain. T cells, B-cell-depleted T cells, or PBMCs supplied cDNA or gDNA.

Methods used by the authors: For nucleated cells, counts were estimated from reference gene primer amplification. Clones were sequenced by immunoSEQ multiplex PCR, and TCRdb holds only the in-frame ones, with some missing. The V and J calls and clone size come from that table; D and trimming were worked out from the DNA. The repertoire includes 150,000 or so clones, approximately 88% of them detected once, and roughly 4.9% sits in the top ten. The sample taken for sequencing was PBMCs or T cells enriched from blood (not recorded which). The clonotype was recovered from a man in his 70s who had been exposed to COVID-19. V usage is TRBV25-1 and J usage is TRBJ2-3, with D perhaps TRBD2 (7 bases). The CDR3, as DNA: TGTGCCAGCGAGGGGGGGGGCACAGATACGCAGTATTTT. Its protein product is CASEGGGTDTQYF.